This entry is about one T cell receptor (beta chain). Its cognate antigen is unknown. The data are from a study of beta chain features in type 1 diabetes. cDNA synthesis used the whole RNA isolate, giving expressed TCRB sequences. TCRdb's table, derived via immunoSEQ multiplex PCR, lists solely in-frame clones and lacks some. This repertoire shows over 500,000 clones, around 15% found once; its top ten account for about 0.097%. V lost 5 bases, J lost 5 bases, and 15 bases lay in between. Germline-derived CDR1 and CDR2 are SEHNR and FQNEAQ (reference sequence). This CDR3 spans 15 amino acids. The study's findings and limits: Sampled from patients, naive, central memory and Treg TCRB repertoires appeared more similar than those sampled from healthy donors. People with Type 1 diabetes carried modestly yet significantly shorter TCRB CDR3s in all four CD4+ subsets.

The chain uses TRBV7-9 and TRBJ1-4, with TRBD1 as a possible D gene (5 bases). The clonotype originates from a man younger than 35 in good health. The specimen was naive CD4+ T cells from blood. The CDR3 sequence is CASSLQRQRNEKLFF. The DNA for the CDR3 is TGTGCCAGCAGCCTTCAGAGACAGCGGAATGAAAAACTGTTTTTT.